Listed below are T cell receptor beta chains from one sample, sequenced in a study of blood T cell repertoires in COVID-19. Generated by immunoSEQ multiplex PCR, the TCRdb table keeps only in-frame clones and is missing some. The data hold approximately 200,000 clones, with 75% to 90% observed a single time. Sequenced input: peripheral blood. The source of these receptors is a human donor in a cohort sampled during active COVID-19. The CDR3 runs from the conserved cysteine through the conserved F or W. A D gene is named only where the DNA matches it firmly. Part of the rows lack a size; the others show once, few, many or a class for expanded clones.

18 | - | TRBD2 | TRBJ2-7 | TRBV27 | TGTGCCAGCAGTTCTCGCGGGACTAGCGGGAGCAGGGCCTACGAGCAGTACTTC | CASSSRGTSGSRAYEQYF
16 | - | - | TRBJ2-6 | TRBV7-2 | TGTGCCAGTTACGCACAGTCTTTCTCTGGGGCCAACGTCCTGACTTTC | CASYAQSFSGANVLTF
13 | few | - | TRBJ2-1 | TRBV5-1 | TGCGCCAGCAGCTTGCCCGGACTGATTGAGCAGTTCTTC | CASSLPGLIEQFF
15 | - | - | TRBJ1-5 | TRBV7-8 | TGTGCCAGCAGCTTAGCGCAACTGGGGCCTCAGCCCCAGCATTTT | CASSLAQLGPQPQHF
14 | - | - | TRBJ2-7 | TRBV6-4 | TGTGCCAGCAGTGACTCTAACAGGGCCTACGAGCAGTACTTC | CASSDSNRAYEQYF
18 | - | TRBD2 | TRBJ2-7 | TRBV11-2 | TGTGCCAGCAGCTTGGACGAAATTACACTAGCGGGAGTGGGGGAGCAGTACTTC | CASSLDEITLAGVGEQYF
15 | - | TRBD1 | TRBJ1-2 | TRBV6-5 | TGTGCCAGCAGTTACTCGATAGGGGGCGACTATGGCTACACCTTC | CASSYSIGGDYGYTF
13 | - | TRBD2 | TRBJ2-1 | TRBV10-3 | TGTGCCACCCTAGCGGGAGTGAGGGAAGAGCAGTTCTTC | CATLAGVREEQFF
14 | - | TRBD1 | TRBJ2-7 | TRBV6-6 | TGTGCCAGCAGTTACCGGGACAGGGGCGGCGAGCAGTACTTC | CASSYRDRGGEQYF
14 | - | - | TRBJ2-1 | TRBV6-2/TRBV6-3 | TGTGCCAGCAGTTACTCTCTAGCGAACAATGAGCAGTTCTTC | CASSYSLANNEQFF
11 | - | - | TRBJ2-1 | TRBV6-6 | TGTGCCAGCAGGTACGGCGGTGAGCAGTTCTTC | CASRYGGEQFF
16 | - | - | TRBJ2-5 | TRBV4-3 | TGCGCCAGCAGCCAAGAAAGGGGCCGGAGACAAGAGACCCAGTACTTC | CASSQERGRRQETQYF
13 | few | - | TRBJ1-2 | TRBV6-2/TRBV6-3 | TGTGCCAGCAGTTACTCTTCCTACTATGGCTACACCTTC | CASSYSSYYGYTF
15 | - | TRBD1 | TRBJ2-7 | TRBV28 | TGTGCCAGCAGTACGGGGGGACAGGGGGCTTACGAGCAGTACTTC | CASSTGGQGAYEQYF
14 | - | - | TRBJ1-2 | TRBV4-3 | TGCGCCAGCAGCCAAGTCTGGGGCGGCTATGGCTACACCTTC | CASSQVWGGYGYTF
17 | once | TRBD2 | TRBJ2-2 | TRBV9 | TGTGCCAGCAAACCGGGCGGGGCGGGAGTCGGGACCGGGGAGCTGTTTTTT | CASKPGGAGVGTGELFF
15 | - | TRBD1 | TRBJ2-1 | TRBV30 | TGTGCCTGGAGTAATGGACAGGGGGCGAGAGATGAGCAGTTCTTC | CAWSNGQGARDEQFF
13 | - | TRBD1 | TRBJ2-4 | TRBV28 | TGTGCCACCCAGGACAGGGCCAACGGGATTCAGTACTTC | CATQDRANGIQYF
15 | many | - | TRBJ2-7 | TRBV4-3 | TGCGCCAGCAGCCAAGATCGGAGGGGCGGCTACGAGCAGTACTTC | CASSQDRRGGYEQYF
14 | - | - | TRBJ1-4 | TRBV6-5 | TGTGCCAGCAGCGGCAACCGGGCTACAGGAAAACTGTTTTTT | CASSGNRATGKLFF
13 | - | - | TRBJ1-2 | TRBV7-2 | TGTGCCAGCAGCTTAGTATGGGTCGGGGGCTACACCTTC | CASSLVWVGGYTF
12 | - | TRBD2 | TRBJ2-7 | TRBV28 | TGTGCCAGCAGTAGCGGGAGTAACGAGCAGTACTTC | CASSSGSNEQYF
13 | - | - | TRBJ2-3 | TRBV12-3/TRBV12-4 | TGTGCCAGCAATCGGGATTCCCACGATACGCAGTATTTT | CASNRDSHDTQYF
16 | - | TRBD2 | TRBJ2-5 | TRBV10-3 | TGTGCCATCAGTGAGTCCCCTAGCGGGTCTCAAGAGACCCAGTACTTC | CAISESPSGSQETQYF
14 | - | - | TRBJ2-7 | TRBV20-1 | TGCAGTGCTAGTGATCCCCAGGGTGCCTACGAGCAGTACTTC | CSASDPQGAYEQYF
17 | - | TRBD2 | TRBJ2-7 | TRBV4-2 | TGTGCCAGCAGCCAAGAACAAGGGCACAGCGGGAGGAATAAGCAGTACTTC | CASSQEQGHSGRNKQYF
16 | - | - | TRBJ2-5 | TRBV5-1 | TGCGCCAGCAGCTTGGCCCCGGGAAGGGTACAAGAGACCCAGTACTTC | CASSLAPGRVQETQYF
13 | few | - | TRBJ1-2 | TRBV5-4 | TGTGCCAGCAGCTTGGGGGAGGACTATGGCTACACCTTC | CASSLGEDYGYTF
15 | once | - | TRBJ2-5 | TRBV19 | TGTGCCAGTAGTATATCAGGGGCGAGGAGAGAGACCCAGTACTTC | CASSISGARRETQYF
14 | - | - | TRBJ1-5 | TRBV7-2 | TGTGCCAGCAGCTTAGGAGGATTCAATCAGCCCCAGCATTTT | CASSLGGFNQPQHF
15 | - | TRBD1 | TRBJ2-7 | TRBV28 | TGTGCCAGCACCCCAACGGGGACAGGGAGCTACGAGCAGTACTTC | CASTPTGTGSYEQYF
13 | - | - | TRBJ2-7 | TRBV28 | TGTGCCAGCGAAGGGGAGGGGGTCTACGAGCAGTACTTC | CASEGEGVYEQYF
14 | - | TRBD2 | TRBJ2-1 | TRBV11-2 | TGTGCCAGCAGGGGGACTACTATTTACAATGAGCAGTTCTTC | CASRGTTIYNEQFF
14 | - | - | TRBJ2-7 | TRBV5-4 | TGTGCCAGTAGCGGTCGGAGGTCACCGGGGGAGCAGTACTTC | CASSGRRSPGEQYF
15 | - | - | TRBJ2-7 | TRBV28 | TGTGCCAGCAGTTTAGAGGCGCAGGGAACCTACGAGCAGTACTTC | CASSLEAQGTYEQYF
13 | - | - | TRBJ2-1 | TRBV7-2 | TGTGCCAGCAGCCCCCTGGCTTACAATGAGCAGTTCTTC | CASSPLAYNEQFF
13 | - | TRBD1 | TRBJ2-7 | TRBV28 | TGTGCCAGCAGTGTGGGACAGACCTACGAGCAGTACTTC | CASSVGQTYEQYF